This entry is about one TCR beta chain. What it binds is not known. The data belong to a study of beta chain features in type 1 diabetes. General study points: Across all four CD4+ subsets, people with type 1 diabetes showed modestly shorter TCRB CDR3s. The question of HLA type influencing TCRB rearrangement was one that remained unresolved here.

The germline CDR1 and CDR2 sequences are ENHRY and SYGVKD. The V end lost 6 bases, the J end lost 7 bases, and 16 bases lay between the germline ends. This CDR3 region has 14 residues. Reverse transcribing all isolated RNA meant expressed TCRB transcripts were sequenced. TCRdb's table, derived via immunoSEQ multiplex PCR, lists solely in-frame clones and lacks some. The data contain roughly 100,000 clones, under 30% of them singletons. The chain has TRBV10-3 and TRBJ2-1; D is perhaps TRBD2 (6 bases). The receptor comes from a woman aged 18 to 35 with type 1 diabetes. Sequencing input: central memory CD4+ T cells from blood. CDR3 nucleotides: TGTGCCATCAGCGTTCGGGACTCGAAAAATGAGCAGTTCTTC. It encodes CAISVRDSKNEQFF.